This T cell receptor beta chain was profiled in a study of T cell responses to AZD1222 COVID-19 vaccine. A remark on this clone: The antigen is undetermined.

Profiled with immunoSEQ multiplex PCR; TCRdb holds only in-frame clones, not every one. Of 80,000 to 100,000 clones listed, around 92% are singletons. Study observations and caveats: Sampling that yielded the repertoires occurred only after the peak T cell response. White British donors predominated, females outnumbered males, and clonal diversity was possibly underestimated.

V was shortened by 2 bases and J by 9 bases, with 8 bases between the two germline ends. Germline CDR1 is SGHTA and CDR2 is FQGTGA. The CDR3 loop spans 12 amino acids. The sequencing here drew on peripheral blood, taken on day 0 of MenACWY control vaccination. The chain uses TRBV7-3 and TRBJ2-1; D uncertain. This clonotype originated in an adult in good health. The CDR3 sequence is CASSLGGGEQFF. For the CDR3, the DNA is TGTGCCAGCAGCTTAGGCGGCGGTGAGCAGTTCTTC.